This T cell receptor (beta chain) was identified during a study of radiotherapy plus CTLA-4 blockade in lung cancer listed by TCRdb under 2018. Describing the broader study: Objective responses were observed in approximately 18% of enrolled patients, and disease control was achieved in less than 40%. The investigation overall reported the following: The strongest predictors of response were reported to be early dynamic shifts in blood T cell clones along with a rise in serum interferon-beta following radiation. TCR clones derived from tumors expanded in peripheral blood after treatment with radiotherapy and ipilimumab.

As encoded in the germline V gene (reference sequence), CDR1 is LNHDA while CDR2 is SQIVND. Taken from cysteine to phenylalanine, the CDR3 has 13 residues. The only DNA kept is the CDR3, 39 bases in frame from the first base. V is pared back by 8 bases and J by 4 bases, with 14 bases lying between the germline termini. The library was generated by the immunoSEQ multiplex PCR assay. Not all clones reach the TCRdb copy of this immuneACCESS table, which keeps in-frame sequences only. Checked studies attribute under half of the gap to unresolved V genes and leave the rest unexplained. Counted in this sample were 65,000 to 95,000 clones; roughly 84% of them appeared once. Of the sample, 35% to 50% falls within the top ten clones. In this study, focal radiation therapy paired with CTLA-4 blockade (ipilimumab) was tested in patients who had chemo-refractory metastatic non-small-cell lung cancer. Regarding this clone: Its antigen is still unknown. Nothing much larger sits one base from this clone, and base qualities are not available.

The sequence was collected from a human donor with non-small cell lung cancer that progressed on radiotherapy plus ipilimumab. The chain is encoded by TRBV19 joined to TRBJ1-1; the D gene is perhaps TRBD1, from 5 matching bases. The starting material was peripheral blood, obtained from a patient treated with radiotherapy plus ipilimumab. The base sequence is TGTGCCAGTTCAAGGGGCAGTGGCACTGAAGCTTTCTTT. Translation gives CASSRGSGTEAFF.